The 16 T cell receptor beta chains reported below all come from one sample, sequenced in a study of blood T cell repertoires in COVID-19. Profiled with immunoSEQ multiplex PCR; TCRdb holds only in-frame clones, not every one. The sample lists around 200,000 clones; over 75% were seen once. Specimen: peripheral blood. These receptors were obtained from a human donor in a cohort sampled during active COVID-19.

The chain carries TRBV5-6 and TRBJ2-7, with TRBD1 as a possible D gene (6 bases). The CDR3 length is 13 residues. Trimming left V 4 bases short and J 1 base short, with 9 bases between. CDR1 and CDR2 (germline): SGHDT, YYEEEE. The CDR3 spells CASSRDTSYEQYF. The CDR3, as DNA: TGTGCCAGCAGCAGGGACACTTCCTACGAGCAGTACTTC. Full variable domain (missing parts from reference TRBV5-6 and TRBJ2-7): DAGVTQSPTHLIKTRGQQVTLRCSPKSGHDTVSWYQQALGQGPQFIFQYYEEEERQRGNFPDRFSGHQFPNYSSELNVNALLLGDSALYLCASSRDTSYEQYFGPGTRLTVT.

The rearrangement joins TRBV27 to TRBJ2-7; possible D gene TRBD2, 5 bases. The germline V and J ends were trimmed by 4 bases and 1 base, with 11 bases remaining between them. Germline V gives CDR1 MNHEY, CDR2 SMNVEV (reference sequence). The CDR3 is 14 amino acids. The CDR3 region is CASSSPSGSYEQYF. The DNA of the CDR3 is TGTGCCAGCAGTTCACCCAGCGGATCCTACGAGCAGTACTTC.

The V gene is TRBV3-1 (or the pseudogene TRBV3-2), the J gene TRBJ1-4; possible D gene TRBD1, 6 bases. Trimming removed 6 bases at V and 2 bases at J, with 19 bases between. The CDR3 totals 17 residues. The germline V gene has CDR1 LGHDT and CDR2 YNNKEL (reference sequence). DNA of the CDR3: TGTGCCAGCAGTCAGAAATCCGGGACAAGTACTAATGAAAAACTGTTTTTT. Protein product: CASSQKSGTSTNEKLFF.

The rearrangement joins TRBV9 to TRBJ1-2; maybe TRBD1 (5 bases). This CDR3 spans 14 amino acids. V lost 0 bases to trimming and J lost 0 bases, with 6 bases between them. Germline CDR1 reads SGDLS; CDR2 reads YYNGEE. The CDR3 is CASSVGQSNYGYTF. In DNA form, the CDR3 reads TGTGCCAGCAGCGTAGGACAGTCTAACTATGGCTACACCTTC.

The chain links TRBV27 to TRBJ2-1, with TRBD2 identical over 10 bases. The J segment lost 8 bases and the V segment lost 2 bases, leaving 6 bases of the junction unmatched. Per the germline V gene, CDR1 is MNHEY and CDR2 is SMNVEV (reference sequence). This CDR3 spans 15 amino acids. The CDR3 bases are TGTGCCAGCAGTTTACCGGGACTAGCGCGTCATGAGCAGTTCTTC. Translation gives CASSLPGLARHEQFF.

This rearrangement joins TRBV6-1 to TRBJ1-6, with unresolved D. Deletions cut 3 bases from V and 5 bases from J, with 8 bases between. Per germline, CDR1 MNHNS and CDR2 SASEGT. The CDR3 spans 14 residues. This CDR3 reads CASSEYSNNSPLHF. The CDR3 nucleotides read TGTGCCAGCAGTGAGTACAGTAATAATTCACCCCTCCACTTT.

This chain connects TRBV19 to TRBJ1-5; 10 bases are shared with TRBD1. With 7 bases clipped from V and 2 bases from J, the junction kept 5 bases outside the gene matches. Germline V CDR1 and CDR2: LNHDA, SQIVND (reference sequence). There are 15 residues in the CDR3. CDR3 residues: CASTSGTGGNQPQHF. CDR3 DNA: TGTGCCAGTACCTCCGGGACAGGGGGCAATCAGCCCCAGCATTTT. Complete variable domain (other parts from reference TRBV19 and TRBJ1-5): DGGITQSPKYLFRKEGQNVTLSCEQNLNHDAMYWYRQDPGQGLRLIYYSQIVNDFQKGDIAEGYSVSREKKESFPLTVTSAQKNPTAFYLCASTSGTGGNQPQHFGDGTRLSIL.

There are a few counts of this clone. The chain carries TRBV6-5 and TRBJ2-7; possibly TRBD2 for D (5 bases). The V end was cut by 8 bases, the J end by 5 bases, with 13 bases between. CDR3 length equals 12 residues. The germline CDR1 and CDR2 sequences are MNHEY and SVGAGI. CDR3 bases: TGTGCCAGCGTGGCTAGCTGGGACGAGCAGTACTTC. Protein sequence: CASVASWDEQYF.

V usage is TRBV11-1 and J usage is TRBJ1-2; D is unresolved. V shed 3 bases and J shed 1 base, with 6 bases lying between them. This CDR3 contains 13 residues. The V gene's germline CDR1 is SGHAT and CDR2 FQDESV (reference sequence). CDR3: CASSFAGNYGYTF. CDR3 DNA sequence: TGTGCCAGCAGCTTCGCGGGTAACTATGGCTACACCTTC.

This clone appeared a few times. The chain carries TRBV18 and TRBJ2-7, with D maybe TRBD2 (7 bases). The CDR3 contains 15 residues. Trimming removed 0 bases at V and 2 bases at J, with 11 bases between. CDR1 and CDR2 from the germline V gene are KGHSH and LQKENI. DNA for the CDR3: TGTGCCAGCTCACCACCGGCGGGGGCTACCTACGAGCAGTACTTC. Protein: CASSPPAGATYEQYF. The variable domain in full, with the rest retrieved from reference TRBV18 and TRBJ2-7, is NAGVMQNPRHLVRRRGQEARLRCSPMKGHSHVYWYRQLPEEGLKFMVYLQKENIIDESGMPKERFSAEFPKEGPSILRIQQVVRGDSAAYFCASSPPAGATYEQYFGPGTRLTVT.

This clone showed up just once. J is TRBJ1-2 and V is TRBV5-1, with D possibly matching TRBD1 (5 bases). The CDR3 is made up of 14 amino acids. V was cut by 2 bases and J by 8 bases, with 16 bases left in between. From germline, CDR1 is SGHRS and CDR2 YFSETQ. CDR3 in DNA: TGCGCCAGCAGCTTAACCTCAGGGAAAGGAGGCTACACCTTC. As protein: CASSLTSGKGGYTF.

The chain recombines TRBV29-1 with TRBJ1-1; D unclear. CDR3 length equals 13 residues. The germline V gene has CDR1 SQVTM and CDR2 ANQGSEA. V was pared by 6 bases and J by 0 bases, with 11 bases between. CDR3 residues: CSVLRRMNTEAFF. The CDR3 DNA follows: TGCAGCGTCCTGAGGAGAATGAACACTGAAGCTTTCTTT.

V and J are TRBV5-1 and TRBJ1-4; 12 bases agree with TRBD1. The J segment lost 3 bases and the V segment lost 3 bases, leaving 6 bases of the junction unmatched. Germline CDR1 SGHRS, CDR2 YFSETQ. The CDR3 totals 17 residues. The CDR3 DNA sequence: TGCGCCAGCAGCTGGGGACAGGGGGCAACTGCTAATGAAAAACTGTTTTTT. It codes for CASSWGQGATANEKLFF. Full variable domain (rest looked up from reference TRBV5-1 and TRBJ1-4): KAGVTQTPRYLIKTRGQQVTLSCSPISGHRSVSWYQQTPGQGLQFLFEYFSETQRNKGNFPGRFSGRQFSNSRSEMNVSTLELGDSALYLCASSWGQGATANEKLFFGSGTQLSVL.

The genes are TRBV28 and TRBJ1-1; a weak D match, TRBD1 (6 bases). CDR1 and CDR2 from the germline V gene are MDHEN and SYDVKM. This CDR3 comprises 13 residues. Trimming left V 4 bases short and J 4 bases short, with 10 bases between. CDR3 coding DNA: TGTGCCAGCAGTTCTGGGGGCGTCACTGAAGCTTTCTTT. Translating gives CASSSGGVTEAFF.

J is TRBJ1-5 and V is TRBV4-1, with TRBD1 as a possible D gene (6 bases). This CDR3 spans 19 amino acids. Germline V gives CDR1 MGHRA, CDR2 YSYEKL. The germline V and J ends were trimmed by 0 bases and 9 bases, with 27 bases remaining between them. CDR3 protein: CASSQDGSQGFSFVGPQHF. In DNA, the CDR3 is TGCGCCAGCAGCCAAGATGGGAGCCAGGGGTTCAGTTTTGTTGGGCCCCAGCATTTT.

The genes are TRBV29-1 and TRBJ2-7; maybe TRBD1 (6 bases). V was pared by 5 bases and J by 2 bases, with 10 bases between. CDR3 length: 12 amino acids. Germline V gives CDR1 SQVTM, CDR2 ANQGSEA. CDR3 protein: CSVRGHPYEQYF. Here the CDR3 DNA reads TGCAGCGTTCGGGGACACCCCTACGAGCAGTACTTC.